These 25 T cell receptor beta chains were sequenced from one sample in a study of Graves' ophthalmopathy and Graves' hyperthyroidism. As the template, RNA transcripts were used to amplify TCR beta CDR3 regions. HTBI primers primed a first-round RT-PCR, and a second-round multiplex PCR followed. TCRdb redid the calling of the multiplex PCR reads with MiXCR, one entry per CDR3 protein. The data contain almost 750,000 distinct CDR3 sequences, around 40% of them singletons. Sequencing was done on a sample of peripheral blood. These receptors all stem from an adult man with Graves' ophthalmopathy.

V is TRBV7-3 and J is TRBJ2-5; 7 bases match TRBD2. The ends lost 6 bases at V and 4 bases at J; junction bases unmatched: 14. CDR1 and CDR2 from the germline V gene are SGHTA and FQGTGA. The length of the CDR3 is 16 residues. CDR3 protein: CASRELEREGAETQYF. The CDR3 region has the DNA TGTGCCAGCAGAGAGTTAGAGCGGGAAGGGGCAGAGACCCAGTACTTC.

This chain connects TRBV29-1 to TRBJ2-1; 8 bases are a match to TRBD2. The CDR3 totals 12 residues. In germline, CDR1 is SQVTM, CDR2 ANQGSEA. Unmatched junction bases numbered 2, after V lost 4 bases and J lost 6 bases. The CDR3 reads CSVGLAGNEQFF. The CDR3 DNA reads TGCAGCGTTGGCCTAGCGGGCAATGAGCAGTTCTTC.

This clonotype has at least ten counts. This CDR3 is CAISGFEYGYTF. CDR3 in DNA: TGTGCCATCAGTGGGTTTGAGTATGGCTACACCTTC. The V and J genes are TRBV10-3 and TRBJ1-2; D uncertain. Trimming removed 4 bases from V and 5 bases from J, with 8 bases in between. This CDR3 is built from 12 residues. Germline loops: CDR1 ENHRY, CDR2 SYGVKD.

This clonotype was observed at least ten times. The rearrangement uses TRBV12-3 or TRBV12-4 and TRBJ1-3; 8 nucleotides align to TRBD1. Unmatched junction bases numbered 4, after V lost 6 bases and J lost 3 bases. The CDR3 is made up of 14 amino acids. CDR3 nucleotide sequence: TGTGCCAGCAGGAAAGGGACAGGTGGAAACACCATATATTTT. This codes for CASRKGTGGNTIYF.

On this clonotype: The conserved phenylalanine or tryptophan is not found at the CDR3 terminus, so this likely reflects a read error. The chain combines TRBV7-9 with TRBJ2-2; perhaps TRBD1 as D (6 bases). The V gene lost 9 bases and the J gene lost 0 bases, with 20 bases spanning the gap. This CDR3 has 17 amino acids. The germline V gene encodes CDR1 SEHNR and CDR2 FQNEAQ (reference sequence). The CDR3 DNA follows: TGTGCCAGTAGTATAGTCAGACAGGCAACGAACACCGGGGAGCTGTTTTAT. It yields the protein CASSIVRQATNTGELFY.

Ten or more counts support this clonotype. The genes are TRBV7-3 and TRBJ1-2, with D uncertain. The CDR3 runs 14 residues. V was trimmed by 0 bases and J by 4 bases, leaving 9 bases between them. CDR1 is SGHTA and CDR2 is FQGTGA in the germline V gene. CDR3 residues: CASSLTAGSYGYTF. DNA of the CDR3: TGTGCCAGCAGCTTAACGGCAGGTAGCTATGGCTACACCTTC.

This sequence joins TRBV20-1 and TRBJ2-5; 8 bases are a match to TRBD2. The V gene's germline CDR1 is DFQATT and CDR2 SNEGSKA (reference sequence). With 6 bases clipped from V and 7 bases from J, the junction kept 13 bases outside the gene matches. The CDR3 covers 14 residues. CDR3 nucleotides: TGCAGTGCAAAACTAGCGGTACTAGGGGGGACCCAGTACTTC. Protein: CSAKLAVLGGTQYF.

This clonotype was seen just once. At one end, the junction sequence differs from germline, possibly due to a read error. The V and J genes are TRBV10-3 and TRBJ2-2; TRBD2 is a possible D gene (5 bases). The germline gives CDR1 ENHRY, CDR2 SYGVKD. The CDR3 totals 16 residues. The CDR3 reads CASMDAKRADTGELVF. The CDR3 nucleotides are TGTGCCAGCATGGACGCAAAGAGGGCCGACACCGGGGAGCTGGTTTTT.

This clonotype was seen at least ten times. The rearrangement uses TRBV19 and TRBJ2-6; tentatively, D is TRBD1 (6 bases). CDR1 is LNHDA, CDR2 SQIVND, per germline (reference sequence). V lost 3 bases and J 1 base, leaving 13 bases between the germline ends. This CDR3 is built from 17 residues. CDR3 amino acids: CASSMTGIESGANVLTF. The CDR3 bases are TGTGCCAGTAGTATGACAGGAATCGAATCTGGGGCCAACGTCCTGACTTTC.

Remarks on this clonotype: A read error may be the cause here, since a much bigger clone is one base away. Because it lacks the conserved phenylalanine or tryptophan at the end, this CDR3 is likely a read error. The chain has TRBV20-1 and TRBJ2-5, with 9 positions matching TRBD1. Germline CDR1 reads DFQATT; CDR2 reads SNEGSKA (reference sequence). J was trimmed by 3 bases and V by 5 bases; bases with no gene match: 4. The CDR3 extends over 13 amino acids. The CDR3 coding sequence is TGCAGTGCTGTATGGACAGGGGAAGAGACCCAGTACGTC. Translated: CSAVWTGEETQYV.

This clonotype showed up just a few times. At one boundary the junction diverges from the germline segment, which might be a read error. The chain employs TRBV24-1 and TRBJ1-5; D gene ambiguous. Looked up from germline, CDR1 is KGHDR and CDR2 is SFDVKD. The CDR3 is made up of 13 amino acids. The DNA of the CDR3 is TGTGCCAGCAGTGAAGCTGTCCCACTCCCCCAGCATTTT. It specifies CASSEAVPLPQHF.

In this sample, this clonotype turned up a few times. The CDR3: CASSFWHLGTDTLHTGELFF. In nucleotides, the CDR3 is TGTGCCAGCAGCTTTTGGCATTTGGGGACAGACACCTTGCACACCGGGGAGCTGTTTTTT. The genes are TRBV7-8 and TRBJ2-2, with 7 bases that match TRBD1. The junction had 19 bases not matched to a gene; V was cut back by 3 bases and J by 3 bases. CDR1 is SGHVS and CDR2 is FQNEAQ in the germline V gene. This CDR3 is built from 20 residues.

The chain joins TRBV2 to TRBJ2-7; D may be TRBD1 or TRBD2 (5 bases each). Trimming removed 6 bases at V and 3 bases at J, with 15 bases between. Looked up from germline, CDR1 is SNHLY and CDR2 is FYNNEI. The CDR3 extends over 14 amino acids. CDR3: CASRPEGRIYEQYF. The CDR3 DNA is TGTGCCAGCAGGCCAGAGGGGCGGATCTACGAGCAGTACTTC.

The CDR3 nucleotides read TGTGCCAGCTACCGGGACAGGGTTGATTCACCCCTCCACTTT. Its translation is CASYRDRVDSPLHF. V gene TRBV14 combines with J gene TRBJ1-6; 9 nucleotides line up with TRBD1. Per the germline V gene, CDR1 is SGHDN and CDR2 is FVKESK. The CDR3 consists of 14 residues. The V segment lost 8 bases and the J segment 8 bases; nucleotides outside the gene matches: 7.

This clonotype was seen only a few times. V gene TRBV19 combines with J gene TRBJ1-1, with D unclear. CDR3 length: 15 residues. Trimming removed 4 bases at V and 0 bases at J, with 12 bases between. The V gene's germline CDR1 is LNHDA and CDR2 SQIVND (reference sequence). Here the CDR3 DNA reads TGTGCCAGTAGTAGTTGGACTGTCATGAACACTGAAGCTTTCTTT. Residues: CASSSWTVMNTEAFF.

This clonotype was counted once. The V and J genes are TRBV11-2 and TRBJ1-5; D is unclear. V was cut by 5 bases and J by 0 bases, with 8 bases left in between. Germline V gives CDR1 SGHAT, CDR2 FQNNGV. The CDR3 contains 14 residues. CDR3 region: CASSAPNSNQPQHF. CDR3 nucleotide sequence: TGTGCCAGCAGCGCACCCAATAGCAATCAGCCCCAGCATTTT.

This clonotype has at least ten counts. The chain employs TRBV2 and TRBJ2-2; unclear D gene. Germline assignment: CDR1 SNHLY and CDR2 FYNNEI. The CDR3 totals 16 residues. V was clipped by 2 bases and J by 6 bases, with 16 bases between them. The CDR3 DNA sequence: TGTGCCAGCAGTGAAAAGGCCCCTAGATTCGCCGGGGAGCTGTTTTTT. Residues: CASSEKAPRFAGELFF. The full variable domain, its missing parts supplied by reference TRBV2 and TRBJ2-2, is EPEVTQTPSHQVTQMGQEVILRCVPISNHLYFYWYRQILGQKVEFLVSFYNNEISEKSEIFDDQFSVERPDGSNFTLKIRSTKLEDSAMYFCASSEKAPRFAGELFFGEGSRLTVL.

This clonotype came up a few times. CDR3 loop: CASSQEGGRIYEQYF. The CDR3 nucleotides read TGTGCCAGCAGCCAAGAAGGAGGGCGGATCTACGAGCAGTACTTC. The chain is built from TRBV4-2 and TRBJ2-7, with a weak D call TRBD2 (6 bases). Trimming took off 0 bases at V and 3 bases at J, with 12 bases between the two ends. Looked up from germline, CDR1 is LGHNA and CDR2 is YNFKEQ. The CDR3 has 15 residues.

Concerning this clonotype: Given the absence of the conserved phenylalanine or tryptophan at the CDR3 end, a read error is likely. The CDR3 sequence: CASSQTGTEKLFL. The CDR3 nucleotides read TGTGCCAGCAGTCAGACAGGGACCGAAAAACTGTTTCTT. V usage is TRBV10-3 and J usage is TRBJ1-4; 7 nucleotides match TRBD1. CDR1 is ENHRY, CDR2 SYGVKD, per germline. The CDR3 has 13 residues.

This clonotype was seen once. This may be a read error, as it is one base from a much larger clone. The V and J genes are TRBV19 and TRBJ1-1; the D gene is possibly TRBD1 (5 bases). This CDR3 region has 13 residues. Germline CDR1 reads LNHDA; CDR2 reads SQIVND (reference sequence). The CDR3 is CASIGRQNTKAFF. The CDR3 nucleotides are TGTGCCAGTATTGGGAGACAGAACACTAAAGCTTTCTTT.

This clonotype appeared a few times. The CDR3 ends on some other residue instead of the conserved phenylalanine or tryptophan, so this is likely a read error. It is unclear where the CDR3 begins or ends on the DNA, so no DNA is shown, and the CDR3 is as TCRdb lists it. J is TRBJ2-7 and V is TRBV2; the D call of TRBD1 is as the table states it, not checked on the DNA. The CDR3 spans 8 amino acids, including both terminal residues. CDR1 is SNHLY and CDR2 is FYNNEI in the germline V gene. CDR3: CASSEFGT.

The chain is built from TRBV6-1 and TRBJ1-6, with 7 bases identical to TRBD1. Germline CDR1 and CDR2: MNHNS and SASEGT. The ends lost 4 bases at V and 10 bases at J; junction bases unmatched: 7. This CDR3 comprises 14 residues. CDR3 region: CASSVKTGRSPLHF. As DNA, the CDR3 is TGTGCCAGCAGTGTGAAGACAGGGAGATCACCCCTCCACTTT.

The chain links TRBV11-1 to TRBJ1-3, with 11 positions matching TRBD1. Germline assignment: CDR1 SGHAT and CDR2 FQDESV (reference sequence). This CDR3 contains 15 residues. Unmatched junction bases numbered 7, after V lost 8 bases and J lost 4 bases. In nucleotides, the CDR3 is TGTGCCAGCCGAAGCGGACAGGGGGCCGGAAACACCATATATTTT. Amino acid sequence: CASRSGQGAGNTIYF. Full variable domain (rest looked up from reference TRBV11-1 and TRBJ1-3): EAEVAQSPRYKITEKSQAVAFWCDPISGHATLYWYRQILGQGPELLVQFQDESVVDDSQLPKDRFSAERLKGVDSTLKIQPAELGDSAMYLCASRSGQGAGNTIYFGEGSWLTVV.

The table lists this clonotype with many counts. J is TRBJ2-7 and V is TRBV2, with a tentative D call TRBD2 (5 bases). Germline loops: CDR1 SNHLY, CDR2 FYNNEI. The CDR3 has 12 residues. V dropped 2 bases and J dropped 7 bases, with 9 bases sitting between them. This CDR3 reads CASSESRGEQYF. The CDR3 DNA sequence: TGTGCCAGCAGTGAAAGCCGGGGAGAGCAGTACTTC.

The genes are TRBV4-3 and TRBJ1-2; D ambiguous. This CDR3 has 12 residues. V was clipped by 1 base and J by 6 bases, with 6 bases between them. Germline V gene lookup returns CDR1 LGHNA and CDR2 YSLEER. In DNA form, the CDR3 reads TGCGCCAGCAGCCAAGGCTGGAATGGCTACACCTTC. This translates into CASSQGWNGYTF.